Included here is one T cell receptor (beta chain) sequence, with context. Its antigen is not identified. The sample belongs to a study of human T cells and chemical hapten exposure. Broader study findings: Controls had significantly fewer large CDR3 similarity clusters than were formed by expanded TCRs. TCRs above 1 in 1000 frequency did not change with DPC sensitization. Patch test score showed a positive correlation with PT1 expanded TCR counts.

TCRdb re-called the RACE reads through MiXCR, storing one row per CDR3 protein. The data hold 380,000 or so distinct CDR3 sequences, with 5.5% observed a single time. Trimming cost V 5 bases and J 7 bases; bases outside gene matches: 11. Germline V gives CDR1 MNHEY, CDR2 SMNVEV (reference sequence). The CDR3 sequence is 17 residues long. As for time point: pre-sensitization, week 0. Treatment described: therapeutic diphenylcyclopropenone sensitization with weekly scalp DPC. Sequences were derived from whole blood, sampled in connection with sensitization to the hapten diphenylcyclopropenone (DPC). This receptor was taken from a woman aged 18 to 35 with alopecia areata. Some clones in this sample may be carry-over from other donors' samples. V gene TRBV27 combines with J gene TRBJ1-6; 10 nucleotides match TRBD1. CDR3 region: CASSDPGQGILNSPLHF. In nucleotides, the CDR3 is TGTGCCAGCAGTGACCCGGGACAGGGGATATTGAATTCACCCCTCCACTTT.